This T cell receptor (beta chain) is from a study of shared clonotypes between healthy human individuals. General study findings and limits: The authors expected sequencing depth to affect clonotype sharing among donors.

Profiled with immunoSEQ multiplex PCR; TCRdb holds only in-frame clones, not every one. The sample yields about 1.9 million clones, 80% to 95% seen once. CDR1 SNHLY and CDR2 FYNNEI come from the germline V gene. The CDR3 is 13 amino acids. The V end lost 7 bases, the J end lost 1 base, and 10 bases lay between the germline ends. Terminally differentiated effector memory CD45RA+ cells were excluded by CCR7 positive selection of CD45RO-negative cells. A note on this clone: The antigen remains unidentified.

Input material: naive CD8+ T cells from PBMCs. The chain is built from TRBV2 and TRBJ1-2; a possible D gene is TRBD1 (5 bases). This TCR derives from a man aged 18 to 30 in good health. Some clones in this sample may be carry-over from other donors' samples. For the CDR3, the DNA is TGTGCCAGCATAACAGGTGATAACTATGGCTACACCTTC. Translated: CASITGDNYGYTF.